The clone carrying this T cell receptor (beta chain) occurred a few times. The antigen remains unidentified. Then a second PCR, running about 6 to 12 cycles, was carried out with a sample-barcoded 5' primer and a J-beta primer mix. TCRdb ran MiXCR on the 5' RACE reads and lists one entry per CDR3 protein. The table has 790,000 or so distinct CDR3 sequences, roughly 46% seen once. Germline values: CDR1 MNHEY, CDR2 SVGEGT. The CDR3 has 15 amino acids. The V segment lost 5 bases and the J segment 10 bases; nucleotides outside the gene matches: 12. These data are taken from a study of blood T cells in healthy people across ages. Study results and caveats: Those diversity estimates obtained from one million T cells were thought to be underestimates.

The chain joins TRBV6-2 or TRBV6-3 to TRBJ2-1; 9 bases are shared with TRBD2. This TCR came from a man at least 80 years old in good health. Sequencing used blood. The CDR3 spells CASSALAGVAGEQFF. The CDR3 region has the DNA TGTGCCAGCAGTGCCTTAGCGGGAGTTGCAGGAGAGCAGTTCTTC.